This paragraph covers one T cell receptor (beta chain) sequence. It was with random hexamers that 0.5 to 1 ug RNA was reverse transcribed. TCRdb fed the immunoSEQ multiplex PCR reads into MiXCR, producing one record per CDR3 protein. The profile shows some 300,000 distinct CDR3 sequences, 65% to 90% of them singletons. This record belongs to a study of CD8 T cells in Susac syndrome. Trimming left V 1 base short and J 5 bases short, with 9 bases between. The CDR3 is made up of 14 amino acids. Looked up from germline, CDR1 is LGHNA and CDR2 is YSLEER. From blood CD8+ and CD4+ T cells, TCR beta sequences were generated. Both CD4+ and CD8+ T cells were negatively isolated, and TEMRA cells underwent FACS enrichment.

V is TRBV4-3 and J is TRBJ2-1, with D possibly TRBD2 on 5 matching bases. The receptor's source is a human donor with multiple sclerosis. Input material: CD8+ T cells from PBMCs. The CDR3 is CASSQGLANNEQFF. For the CDR3, the DNA is TGCGCCAGCAGCCAAGGTCTAGCTAACAATGAGCAGTTCTTC.